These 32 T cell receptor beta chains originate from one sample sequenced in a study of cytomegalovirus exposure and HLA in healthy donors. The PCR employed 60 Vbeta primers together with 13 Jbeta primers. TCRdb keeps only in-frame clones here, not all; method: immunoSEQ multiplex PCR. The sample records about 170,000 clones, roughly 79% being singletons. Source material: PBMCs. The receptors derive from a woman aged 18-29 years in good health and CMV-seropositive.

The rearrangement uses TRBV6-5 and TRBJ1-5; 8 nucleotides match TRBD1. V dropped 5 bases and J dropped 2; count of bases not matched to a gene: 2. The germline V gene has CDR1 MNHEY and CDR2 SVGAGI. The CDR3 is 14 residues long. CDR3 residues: CASSTGGGNQPQHF. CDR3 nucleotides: TGTGCCAGCAGTACAGGGGGGGGCAATCAGCCCCAGCATTTT.

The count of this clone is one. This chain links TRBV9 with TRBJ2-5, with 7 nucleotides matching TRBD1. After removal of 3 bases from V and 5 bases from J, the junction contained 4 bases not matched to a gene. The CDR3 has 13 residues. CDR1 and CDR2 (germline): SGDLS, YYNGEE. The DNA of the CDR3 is TGTGCCAGCAGCGGACAGGGTAGGGAGACCCAGTACTTC. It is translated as CASSGQGRETQYF.

The CDR3, as DNA: TGCGCCAGCAGCTTGGTTGAGGGTGGCGAGCAGTACTTC. This translates into CASSLVEGGEQYF. The rearrangement links TRBV5-1 to TRBJ2-7, with D tentatively TRBD2 (5 bases). The CDR3 runs 13 residues. Trimming took off 0 bases at V and 6 bases at J, with 10 bases between the two ends. Germline V lookup: CDR1 SGHRS, CDR2 YFSETQ.

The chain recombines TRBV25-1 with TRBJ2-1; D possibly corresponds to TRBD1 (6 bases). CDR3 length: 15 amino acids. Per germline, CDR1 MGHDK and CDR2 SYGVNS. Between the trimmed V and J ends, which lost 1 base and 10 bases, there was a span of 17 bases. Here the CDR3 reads CASSESGQQHGEQFF. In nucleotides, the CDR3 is TGTGCCAGCAGTGAATCTGGACAGCAACATGGAGAGCAGTTCTTC.

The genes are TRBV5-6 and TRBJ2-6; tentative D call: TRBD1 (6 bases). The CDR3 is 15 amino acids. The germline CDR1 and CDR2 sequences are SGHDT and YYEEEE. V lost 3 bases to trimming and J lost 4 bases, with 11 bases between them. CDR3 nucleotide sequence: TGTGCCAGCAGCTCTACAGGGTCCGGGGCCAACGTCCTGACTTTC. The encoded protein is CASSSTGSGANVLTF. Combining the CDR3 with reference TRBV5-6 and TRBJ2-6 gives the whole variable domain DAGVTQSPTHLIKTRGQQVTLRCSPKSGHDTVSWYQQALGQGPQFIFQYYEEEERQRGNFPDRFSGHQFPNYSSELNVNALLLGDSALYLCASSSTGSGANVLTFGAGSRLTVL.

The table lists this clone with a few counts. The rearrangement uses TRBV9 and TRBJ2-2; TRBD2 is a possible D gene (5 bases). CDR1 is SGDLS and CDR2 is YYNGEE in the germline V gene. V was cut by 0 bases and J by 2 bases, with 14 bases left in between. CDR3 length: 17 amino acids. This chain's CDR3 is CASSVVSLAINTGELFF. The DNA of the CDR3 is TGTGCCAGCAGCGTAGTGAGTCTAGCTATCAACACCGGGGAGCTGTTTTTT.

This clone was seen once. CDR3 in amino acids: CASSYGGSNEKLFF. As DNA, the CDR3 is TGTGCCAGCAGTTACGGGGGCTCAAATGAAAAACTGTTTTTT. V usage is TRBV6-5 and J usage is TRBJ1-4; D is perhaps TRBD1 (6 bases). Trimming took off 2 bases at V and 5 bases at J, with 9 bases between the two ends. CDR3 length: 14 amino acids. Germline loops: CDR1 MNHEY, CDR2 SVGAGI.

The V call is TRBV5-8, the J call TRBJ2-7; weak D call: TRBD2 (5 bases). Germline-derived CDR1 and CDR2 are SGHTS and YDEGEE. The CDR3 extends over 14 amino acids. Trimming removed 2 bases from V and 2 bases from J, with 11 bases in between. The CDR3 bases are TGTGCCAGCAGCTTCGGGGTATCCACCTACGAGCAGTACTTC. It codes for CASSFGVSTYEQYF. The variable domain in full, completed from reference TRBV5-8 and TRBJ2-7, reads EAGVTQSPTHLIKTRGQQATLRCSPISGHTSVYWYQQALGLGLQFLLWYDEGEERNRGNFPPRFSGRQFPNYSSELNVNALELEDSALYLCASSFGVSTYEQYFGPGTRLTVT.

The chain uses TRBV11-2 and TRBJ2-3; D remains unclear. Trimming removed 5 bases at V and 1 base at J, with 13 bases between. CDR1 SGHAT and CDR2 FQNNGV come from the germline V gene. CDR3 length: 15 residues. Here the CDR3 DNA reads TGTGCCAGCAGCCCGATCCGGAGAGGCACAGATACGCAGTATTTT. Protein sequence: CASSPIRRGTDTQYF.

Here the CDR3 DNA reads TGTGCCAGCGAGGGGGCGGGCTACGAGCAGTACTTC. This gives the protein CASEGAGYEQYF. J is TRBJ2-7 and V is TRBV28; 7 bases are shared with TRBD1. CDR3 length: 12 amino acids. The germline CDR1 and CDR2 sequences are MDHEN and SYDVKM. V gave up 8 bases and J gave up 3 bases; unmatched junction bases: 4.

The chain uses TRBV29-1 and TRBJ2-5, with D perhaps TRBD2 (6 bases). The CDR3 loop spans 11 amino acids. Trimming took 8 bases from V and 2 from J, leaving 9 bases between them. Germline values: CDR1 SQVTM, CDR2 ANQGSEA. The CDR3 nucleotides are TGCAGCTTGGGACTTCAAGAGACCCAGTACTTC. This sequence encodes CSLGLQETQYF.

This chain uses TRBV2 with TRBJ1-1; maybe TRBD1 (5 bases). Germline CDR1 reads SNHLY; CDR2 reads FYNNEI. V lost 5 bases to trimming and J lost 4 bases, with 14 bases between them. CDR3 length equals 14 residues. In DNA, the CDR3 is TGTGCCAGCAGTCTGTGGGGCGAAGTCACTGAAGCTTTCTTT. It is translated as CASSLWGEVTEAFF.

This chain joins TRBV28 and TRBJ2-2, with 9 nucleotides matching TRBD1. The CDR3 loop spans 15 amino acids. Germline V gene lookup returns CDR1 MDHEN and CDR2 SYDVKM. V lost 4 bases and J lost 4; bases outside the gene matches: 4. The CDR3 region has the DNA TGTGCCAGCAGTTCGGGACAGGGTCCCACCGGGGAGCTGTTTTTT. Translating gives CASSSGQGPTGELFF.

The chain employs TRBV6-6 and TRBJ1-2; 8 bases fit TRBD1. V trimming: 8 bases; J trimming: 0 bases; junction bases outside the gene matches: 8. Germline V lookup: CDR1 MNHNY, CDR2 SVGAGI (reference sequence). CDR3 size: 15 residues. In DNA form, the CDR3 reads TGTGCCAGCGGAGACGGGACAGGCCCTAACTATGGCTACACCTTC. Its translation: CASGDGTGPNYGYTF.

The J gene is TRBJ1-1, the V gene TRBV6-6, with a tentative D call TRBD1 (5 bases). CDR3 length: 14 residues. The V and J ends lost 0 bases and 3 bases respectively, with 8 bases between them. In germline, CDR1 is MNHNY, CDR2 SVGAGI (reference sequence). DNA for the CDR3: TGTGCCAGCAGTTACTCGGGGCAGTACACTGAAGCTTTCTTT. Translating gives CASSYSGQYTEAFF.

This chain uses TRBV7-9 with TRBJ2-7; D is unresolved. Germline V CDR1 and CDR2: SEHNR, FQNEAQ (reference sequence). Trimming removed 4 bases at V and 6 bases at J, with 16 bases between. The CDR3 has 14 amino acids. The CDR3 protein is CASSSSRTTPEQYF. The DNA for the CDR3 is TGTGCCAGCAGCTCATCGAGAACTACCCCCGAGCAGTACTTC.

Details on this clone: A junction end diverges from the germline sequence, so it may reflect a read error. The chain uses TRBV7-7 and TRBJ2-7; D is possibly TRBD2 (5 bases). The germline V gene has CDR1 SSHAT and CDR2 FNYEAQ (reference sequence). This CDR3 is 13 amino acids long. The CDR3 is CASSLAPDYEQYF. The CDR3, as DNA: TGTGCTAGCAGCTTAGCGCCAGACTACGAGCAGTACTTC.

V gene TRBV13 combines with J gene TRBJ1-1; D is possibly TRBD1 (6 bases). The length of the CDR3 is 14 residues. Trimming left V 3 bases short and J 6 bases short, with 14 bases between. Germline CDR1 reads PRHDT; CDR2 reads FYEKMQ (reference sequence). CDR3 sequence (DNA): TGTGCCAGCAGCTTGACAGGTGGGGGTCCTGAAGCTTTCTTT. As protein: CASSLTGGGPEAFF. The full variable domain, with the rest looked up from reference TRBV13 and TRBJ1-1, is AAGVIQSPRHLIKEKRETATLKCYPIPRHDTVYWYQQGPGQDPQFLISFYEKMQSDKGSIPDRFSAQQFSDYHSELNMSSLELGDSALYFCASSLTGGGPEAFFGQGTRLTVV.

The CDR3 nucleotides read TGTGCCTGGAGTGGGGACAGGGGTCAAGAGACCCAGTACTTC. Protein: CAWSGDRGQETQYF. The J gene is TRBJ2-5, the V gene TRBV30, with 10 bases aligning to TRBD1. There are 14 residues in the CDR3. V gave up 1 base and J gave up 2 bases; unmatched junction bases: 1. Germline V gene sequence: CDR1 GTSNPN, CDR2 SVGIG (reference sequence).

The CDR3 region has the DNA TGCGCCAGCAGCCATCTACTTCGTGGGGTAGGGGGCTACGAGCAGTACTTC. It codes for CASSHLLRGVGGYEQYF. This rearrangement joins TRBV4-1 to TRBJ2-7, with a possible D match to TRBD1 (6 bases). With 3 bases removed from V and 3 bases from J, the gap between germline ends came to 21 bases. The CDR3 consists of 17 residues. Germline-derived CDR1 and CDR2 are MGHRA and YSYEKL.

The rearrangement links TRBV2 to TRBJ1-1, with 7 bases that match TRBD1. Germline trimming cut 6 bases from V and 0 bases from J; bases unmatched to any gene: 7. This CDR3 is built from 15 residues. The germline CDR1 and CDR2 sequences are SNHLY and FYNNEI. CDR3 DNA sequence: TGTGCCAGCAGCGCTCCGGGACAGATGAACACTGAAGCTTTCTTT. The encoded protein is CASSAPGQMNTEAFF.

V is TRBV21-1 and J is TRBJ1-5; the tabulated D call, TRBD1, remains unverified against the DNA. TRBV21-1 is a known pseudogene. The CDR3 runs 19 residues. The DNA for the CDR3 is TGTGCCAGCAGCAAAGAGGACAGGGCCCCTCTTAATAGCAATCAGCCCCAGCATTTT. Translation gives CASSKEDRAPLNSNQPQHF.

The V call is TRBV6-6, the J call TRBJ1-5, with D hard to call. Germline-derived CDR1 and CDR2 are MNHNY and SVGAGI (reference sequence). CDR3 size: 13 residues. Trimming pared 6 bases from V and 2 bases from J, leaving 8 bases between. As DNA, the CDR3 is TGTGCCAGCAGGGCCATTGGCAATCAGCCCCAGCATTTT. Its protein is CASRAIGNQPQHF.

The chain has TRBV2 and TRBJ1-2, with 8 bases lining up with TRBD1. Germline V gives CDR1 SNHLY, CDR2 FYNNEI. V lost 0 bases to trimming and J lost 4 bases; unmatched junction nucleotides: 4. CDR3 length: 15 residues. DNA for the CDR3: TGTGCCAGCAGTGAAGCGGGACAGGTCGGCTATGGCTACACCTTC. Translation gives CASSEAGQVGYGYTF.

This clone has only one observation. The CDR3 DNA follows: TGTGCCAGCAGCTTCACAGGGGGCGCGGGTACGCAGTATTTT. Its translation: CASSFTGGAGTQYF. V usage is TRBV7-6 and J usage is TRBJ2-3; 9 nucleotides align to TRBD1. Germline CDR1 reads SGHVS; CDR2 reads FNYEAQ. The CDR3 sequence is 14 residues long. The J segment lost 8 bases and the V segment lost 3 bases, leaving 6 bases of the junction unmatched.

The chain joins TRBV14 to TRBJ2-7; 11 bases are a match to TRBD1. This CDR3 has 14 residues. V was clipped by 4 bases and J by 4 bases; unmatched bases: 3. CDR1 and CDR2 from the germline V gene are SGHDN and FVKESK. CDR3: CASSRDRGVYEQYF. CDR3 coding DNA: TGTGCCAGCAGCCGGGACAGGGGGGTGTACGAGCAGTACTTC.

This CDR3 reads CAWSGLGTGDYGYTF. CDR3 sequence (DNA): TGTGCCTGGAGTGGCCTAGGGACAGGAGACTATGGCTACACCTTC. The rearrangement links TRBV30 to TRBJ1-2, with 8 bases aligning to TRBD1. The CDR3 contains 15 residues. J gave up 3 bases and V 1 base, and 7 bases lay outside the gene matches. Germline V gives CDR1 GTSNPN, CDR2 SVGIG (reference sequence). Looking up the rest from reference TRBV30 and TRBJ1-2 gives the full variable domain: SQTIHQWPATLVQPVGSPLSLECTVEGTSNPNLYWYRQAAGRGLQLLFYSVGIGQISSEVPQNLSASRPQDRQFILSSKKLLLSDSGFYLCAWSGLGTGDYGYTFGSGTRLTVV.

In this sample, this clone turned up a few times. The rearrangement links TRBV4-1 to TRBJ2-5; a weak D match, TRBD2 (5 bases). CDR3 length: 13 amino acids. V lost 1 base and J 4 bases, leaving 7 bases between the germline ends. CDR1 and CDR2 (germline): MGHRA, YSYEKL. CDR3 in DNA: TGCGCCAGCAGCCAAGCTAGCCCAGAGACCCAGTACTTC. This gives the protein CASSQASPETQYF.

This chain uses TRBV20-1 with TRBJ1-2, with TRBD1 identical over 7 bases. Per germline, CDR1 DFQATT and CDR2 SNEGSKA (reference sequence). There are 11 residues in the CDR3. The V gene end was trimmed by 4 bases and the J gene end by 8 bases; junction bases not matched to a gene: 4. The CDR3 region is CSATDRAGYTF. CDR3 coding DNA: TGCAGTGCTACAGACAGGGCAGGCTACACCTTC.

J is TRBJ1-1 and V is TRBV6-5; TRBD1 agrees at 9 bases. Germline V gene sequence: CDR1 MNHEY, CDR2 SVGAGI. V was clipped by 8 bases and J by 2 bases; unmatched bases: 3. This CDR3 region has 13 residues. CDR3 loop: CASHRGRNTEAFF. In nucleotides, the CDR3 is TGTGCCAGCCACAGGGGGCGAAACACTGAAGCTTTCTTT.

CDR3 loop: CASSQDSATNYGYTF. The CDR3 nucleotides read TGTGCCAGCAGCCAAGACAGCGCGACGAACTATGGCTACACCTTC. This chain uses TRBV5-4 with TRBJ1-2, with D tentatively TRBD1 (5 bases). This CDR3 comprises 15 residues. Germline loops: CDR1 SGHNT, CDR2 YYREEE (reference sequence). With 4 bases removed from V and 2 bases from J, the gap between germline ends came to 15 bases.

The CDR3 coding sequence is TGTGCCAGCAGCTTGGATGGGGGGGCAGCCCAAGAGACCCAGTACTTC. Translation: CASSLDGGAAQETQYF. J is TRBJ2-5 and V is TRBV5-4; tentative D call: TRBD2 (7 bases). Between the trimmed V and J ends, which lost 0 bases and 1 base, there was a span of 13 bases. Germline V gene sequence: CDR1 SGHNT, CDR2 YYREEE (reference sequence). The CDR3 contains 16 residues.